This entry is about one T cell receptor beta chain. What it binds is not known. The entry originates in a study of cytomegalovirus exposure and HLA in healthy donors. The study's findings and limits: HLA-A and HLA-B allele assignments for most subjects were reportedly predicted accurately using TCR beta sequences. With high specificity and sensitivity, the classifier reportedly diagnosed cytomegalovirus status. Presence/absence analyses treated sequencing depth as roughly uniform across donors.

Use of 60 Vbeta and 13 Jbeta primers characterized the PCR. In the authors' workflow: Unique TCR beta chains numbered roughly 84 million in a later analysis, with around 11 million shared. The method was immunoSEQ multiplex PCR; TCRdb's version includes in-frame clones alone and lacks a portion of them. Clone size and the V and J calls come from that table; the DNA yielded D and trimming. The table has 100,000 to 150,000 clones, about 80% seen once. The CDR3 spans 13 residues. The sample consisted of PBMCs. The origin of this receptor is a woman aged 45 to 65 in good health and CMV-seronegative. This chain links TRBV21-1 with TRBJ2-5; TRBD1, as called in the table, went unchecked against the DNA. TRBV21-1 is a recognized pseudogene. This CDR3 is CASSKLQGGTQYF. In DNA, the CDR3 is TGTGCCAGCAGCAAATTGCAGGGGGGGACCCAGTACTTC.